One T cell receptor (beta chain) is described in this entry. Trimming pared 10 bases from V and 3 bases from J, leaving 18 bases between. Germline V lookup: CDR1 SGHRS, CDR2 YFSETQ. There are 14 residues in the CDR3. The data are from a study of blood T cell repertoires in COVID-19. Profiling relied on immunoSEQ multiplex PCR, and the TCRdb table lists in-frame clones only, not all of them. Found here are about 500,000 clones, approximately 88% of them singletons; the top ten hold roughly 8.3%. The sequencing input was peripheral blood. The sequence came from a woman aged 45-60 years with COVID-19, enrolled during active disease. The rearrangement links TRBV5-1 to TRBJ2-3; D may be TRBD2 (7 bases). CDR3 region: CAGKRGAGTDTQYF. The CDR3 nucleotides read TGCGCCGGAAAACGGGGGGCCGGGACAGATACGCAGTATTTT. Filled out from reference TRBV5-1 and TRBJ2-3, the complete variable domain reads KAGVTQTPRYLIKTRGQQVTLSCSPISGHRSVSWYQQTPGQGLQFLFEYFSETQRNKGNFPGRFSGRQFSNSRSEMNVSTLELGDSALYLCAGKRGAGTDTQYFGPGTRLTVL.